Following are 10 T cell receptor beta chains from one sample sequenced in a study of T-cell memory formation after mild COVID-19. TCRdb independently ran MiXCR on the 5' RACE reads; one entry per CDR3 protein. The sample shows around 300,000 distinct CDR3 sequences, roughly 15% of them seen only once. Sequenced sample: PBMCs or a T cell subset sorted from them (not recorded which). The origin of the receptors is a man aged 18 to 35 who had mild COVID-19 (a few samples of this study predate the infection). Cell type and time point are not known.

This clonotype was observed a few times. The CDR3, as DNA: TGTGCCAGCAGCCCGCTGACTAGCGGGGGGGCCCTTATATTCCCCGAGACCCAGTACTTC. Translation: CASSPLTSGGALIFPETQYF. This sequence joins TRBV7-8 and TRBJ2-5; 14 bases map to TRBD2. J lost 5 bases, V lost 5 bases, and 19 bases had no gene match. The CDR3 loop spans 20 amino acids. Germline CDR1 SGHVS, CDR2 FQNEAQ.

This clonotype was seen many times. The chain couples TRBV5-1 to TRBJ2-2; weak D call: TRBD1 (7 bases). This CDR3 comprises 15 residues. Per the germline V gene, CDR1 is SGHRS and CDR2 is YFSETQ. Trimming took off 1 base at V and 4 bases at J, with 11 bases between the two ends. CDR3: CASSLRGDSTGELFF. The CDR3 nucleotides read TGCGCCAGCAGCTTGCGCGGGGACAGCACCGGGGAGCTGTTTTTT.

A few counts support this clonotype. This chain uses TRBV4-2 with TRBJ2-5; the D gene is possibly TRBD1 (5 bases). Per germline, CDR1 LGHNA and CDR2 YNFKEQ. Trimming shortened V by 1 base and J by 7 bases, and 10 bases separated the two germline ends. The CDR3 length is 13 residues. CDR3 nucleotide sequence: TGTGCCAGCAGCCAAGTGTACACAGGGACCCAGTACTTC. Translating gives CASSQVYTGTQYF.

This clonotype was picked up many times. The chain links TRBV12-3 or TRBV12-4 to TRBJ2-3; 9 bases fit TRBD1. V was pared by 6 bases and J by 5 bases, with 9 bases of the junction left unmatched. This CDR3 spans 15 amino acids. The CDR3 sequence: CASSRGTGLGDTQYF. The CDR3 DNA is TGTGCCAGCAGCCGCGGGACAGGGCTTGGAGATACGCAGTATTTT.

J is TRBJ1-5 and V is TRBV6-2 or TRBV6-3; D unclear. CDR3 length: 13 residues. Germline CDR1 is MNHEY and CDR2 is SVGEGT. V shed 7 bases and J shed 7 bases, with 14 bases lying between them. The CDR3 bases are TGTGCCAGCACCAAAGGAGGTTGGCAGCCCCAGCATTTT. Translation: CASTKGGWQPQHF.

This clonotype has a handful of counts. The gene calls are TRBV6-1 and TRBJ1-2; 8 positions match TRBD1. The CDR3 totals 14 residues. J lost 5 bases, V lost 6 bases, and 8 bases had no gene match. Germline CDR1 and CDR2: MNHNS and SASEGT. The CDR3 coding sequence is TGTGCCAGCAGAACCGGGACAGGTGATTATGGCTACACCTTC. Its translation: CASRTGTGDYGYTF.

This clonotype was seen a handful of times. The chain employs TRBV6-5 and TRBJ2-5; 8 bases align to TRBD1. V was clipped by 6 bases and J by 5 bases; unmatched bases: 11. The CDR3 length is 15 residues. Germline V gene sequence: CDR1 MNHEY, CDR2 SVGAGI. DNA for the CDR3: TGTGCCAGCAGGGCAGGGGGCGCGCGTCGGGAGACCCAGTACTTC. Protein sequence: CASRAGGARRETQYF.

The chain links TRBV10-3 to TRBJ2-7; either TRBD1 or TRBD2 may supply D (5 bases each). CDR1 is ENHRY and CDR2 is SYGVKD in the germline V gene. The V gene lost 10 bases and the J gene lost 1 base, with 17 bases spanning the gap. The CDR3 extends over 14 amino acids. As DNA, the CDR3 is TGTGCCAGTATGCCAGGGACGGCGTCCTACGAGCAGTACTTC. Protein sequence: CASMPGTASYEQYF.

The CDR3 coding sequence is TGTGCCAGCAGTGATTACAGGGCGAATTATGGCTACACCTTC. Translating gives CASSDYRANYGYTF. The chain combines TRBV6-1 with TRBJ1-2, with D possibly being TRBD1 (6 bases). CDR3 length: 14 residues. The germline V gene has CDR1 MNHNS and CDR2 SASEGT. V lost 3 bases and J 5 bases, leaving 13 bases between the germline ends.

This chain uses TRBV12-3 or TRBV12-4 with TRBJ1-2, with 7 bases matching TRBD1. This CDR3 spans 13 amino acids. V was clipped by 5 bases and J by 7 bases; unmatched bases: 7. CDR3 in DNA: TGTGCCAGCAGTCCTAGACAGGGATCTGGCTACACCTTC. Translation: CASSPRQGSGYTF.